This entry describes one T cell receptor (beta chain). These data originate in a study of T cells in Graves' hyperthyroidism and ophthalmopathy. Template material for amplifying TCR beta CDR3 regions consisted of RNA transcripts. First-round RT-PCR of the TCR CDR3 relied on the HTBI primer set. Each CDR3 protein gets one entry after TCRdb re-called the multiplex PCR reads with MiXCR. The profile shows some 350,000 distinct CDR3 sequences, roughly 15% of them singletons. The TCR comes from a middle-aged woman with Graves' ophthalmopathy. Sample: blood.

Here the CDR3 reads CARAGVNSPGNEQFF. The CDR3 coding sequence is TGTGCCAGGGCGGGGGTTAACAGCCCGGGGAATGAGCAGTTCTTC. V usage is TRBV7-9 and J usage is TRBJ2-1, with 7 bases lining up with TRBD2. Germline lookup yields CDR1 SEHNR and CDR2 FQNEAQ (reference sequence). The length of the CDR3 is 15 residues. V lost 9 bases and J lost 7; bases outside the gene matches: 15.